This TCR beta chain was profiled in a study of blood T cell repertoires in COVID-19. Turning to the study itself: Both acute and convalescent COVID-19 samples were obtained from the United States, Italy and Spain.

V was clipped by 4 bases and J by 7 bases; unmatched bases: 7. Germline V gene sequence: CDR1 SGHTA, CDR2 FQGNSA. This CDR3 has 15 residues. This table comes from immunoSEQ multiplex PCR, and its TCRdb copy is limited to in-frame clones, with some not included. The table has 200,000 or so clones, 85% to 90% seen once. Enrollment of patients from Seattle took place during active infection, with longitudinal follow-up. Sequences were obtained from peripheral blood. This receptor was identified in a man aged 25 to 45 with COVID-19, enrolled during active disease. V gene TRBV7-2 combines with J gene TRBJ2-2, with 9 bases identical to TRBD1. The CDR3 region has the DNA TGTGCCAGCAGCTCGGGGACAGGGATGGGCGGGGAGCTGTTTTTT. Its translation is CASSSGTGMGGELFF.